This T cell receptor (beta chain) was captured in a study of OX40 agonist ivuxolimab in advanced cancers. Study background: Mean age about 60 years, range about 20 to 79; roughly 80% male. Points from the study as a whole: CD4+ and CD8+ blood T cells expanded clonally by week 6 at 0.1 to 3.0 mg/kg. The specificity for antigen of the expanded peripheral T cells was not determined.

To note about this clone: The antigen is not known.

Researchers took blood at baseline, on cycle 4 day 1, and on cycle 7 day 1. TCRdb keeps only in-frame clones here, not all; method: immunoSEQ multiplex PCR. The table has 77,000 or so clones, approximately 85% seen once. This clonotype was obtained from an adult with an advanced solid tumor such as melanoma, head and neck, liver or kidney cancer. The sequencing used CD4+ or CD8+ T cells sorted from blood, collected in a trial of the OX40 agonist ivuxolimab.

CDR3 in amino acids: CAISMTSGRATDTQYF. CDR3 in DNA: TGTGCCATCAGTATGACTAGCGGGAGGGCCACAGATACGCAGTATTTT. This rearrangement joins TRBV10-3 to TRBJ2-3; 14 nucleotides align to TRBD2. CDR3 length: 16 residues. Germline values: CDR1 ENHRY, CDR2 SYGVKD. The J segment lost 2 bases and the V segment lost 5 bases, leaving 3 bases of the junction unmatched.